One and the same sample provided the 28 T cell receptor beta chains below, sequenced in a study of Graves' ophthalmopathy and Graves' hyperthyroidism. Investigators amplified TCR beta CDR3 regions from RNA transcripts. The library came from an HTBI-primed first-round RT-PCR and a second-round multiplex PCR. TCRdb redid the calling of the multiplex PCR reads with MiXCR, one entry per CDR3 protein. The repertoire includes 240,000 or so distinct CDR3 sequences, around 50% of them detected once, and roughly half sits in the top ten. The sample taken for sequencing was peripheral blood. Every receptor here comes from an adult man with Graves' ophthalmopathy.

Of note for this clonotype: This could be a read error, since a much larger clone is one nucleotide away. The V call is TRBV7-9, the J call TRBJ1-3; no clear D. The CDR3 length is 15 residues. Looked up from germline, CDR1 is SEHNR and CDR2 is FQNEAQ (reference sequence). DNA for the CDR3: TGTGCCAGCAGCTTCGAGGCGAGCTCTGGAAACACCATACATTTT. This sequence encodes CASSFEASSGNTIHF.

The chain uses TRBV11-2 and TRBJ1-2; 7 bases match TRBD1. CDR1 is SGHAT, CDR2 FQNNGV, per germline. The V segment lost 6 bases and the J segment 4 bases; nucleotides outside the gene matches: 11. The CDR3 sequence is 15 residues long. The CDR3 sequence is CASSRIRDSFYGYTF. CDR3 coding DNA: TGTGCCAGCAGTCGAATCCGGGACAGCTTCTATGGCTACACCTTC.

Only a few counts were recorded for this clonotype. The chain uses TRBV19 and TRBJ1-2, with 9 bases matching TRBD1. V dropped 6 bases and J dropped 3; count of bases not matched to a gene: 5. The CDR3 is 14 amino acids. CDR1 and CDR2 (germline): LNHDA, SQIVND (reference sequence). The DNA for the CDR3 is TGTGCCAGTAGAGAGGACAGGGGATACTATGGCTACACCTTC. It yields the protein CASREDRGYYGYTF.

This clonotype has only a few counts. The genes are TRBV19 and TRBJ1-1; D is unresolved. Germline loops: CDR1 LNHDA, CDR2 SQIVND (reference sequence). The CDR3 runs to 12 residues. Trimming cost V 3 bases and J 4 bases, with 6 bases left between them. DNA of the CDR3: TGTGCCAGTAGTATTGGCAGCACTGAAGCTTTCTTT. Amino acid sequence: CASSIGSTEAFF. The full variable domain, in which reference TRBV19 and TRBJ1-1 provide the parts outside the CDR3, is DGGITQSPKYLFRKEGQNVTLSCEQNLNHDAMYWYRQDPGQGLRLIYYSQIVNDFQKGDIAEGYSVSREKKESFPLTVTSAQKNPTAFYLCASSIGSTEAFFGQGTRLTVV.

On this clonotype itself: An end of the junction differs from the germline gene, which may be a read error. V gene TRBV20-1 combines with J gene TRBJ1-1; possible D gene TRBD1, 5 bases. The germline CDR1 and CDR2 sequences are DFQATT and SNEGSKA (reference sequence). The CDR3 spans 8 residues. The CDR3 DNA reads TGCAGTGGGACTAGCGGGGGGTGG. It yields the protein CSGTSGGW.

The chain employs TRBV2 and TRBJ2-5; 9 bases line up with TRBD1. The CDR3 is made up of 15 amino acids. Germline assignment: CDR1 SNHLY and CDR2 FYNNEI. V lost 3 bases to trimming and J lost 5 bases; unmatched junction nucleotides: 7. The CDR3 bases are TGTGCCAGCAGTGAGGGGACAGGGAAGGGGGAGACCCAGTACTTC. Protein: CASSEGTGKGETQYF.

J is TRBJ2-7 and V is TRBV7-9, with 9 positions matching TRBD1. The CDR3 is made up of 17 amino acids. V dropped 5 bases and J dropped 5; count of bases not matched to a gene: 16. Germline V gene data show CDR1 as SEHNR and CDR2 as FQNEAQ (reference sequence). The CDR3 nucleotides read TGTGCCAGCAGCGTAAGACAGGGGGGCCTAAAAAGGGACGAGCAGTACTTC. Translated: CASSVRQGGLKRDEQYF. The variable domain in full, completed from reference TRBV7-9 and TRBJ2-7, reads DTGVSQNPRHKITKRGQNVTFRCDPISEHNRLYWYRQTLGQGPEFLTYFQNEAQLEKSRLLSDRFSAERPKGSFSTLEIQRTEQGDSAMYLCASSVRQGGLKRDEQYFGPGTRLTVT.

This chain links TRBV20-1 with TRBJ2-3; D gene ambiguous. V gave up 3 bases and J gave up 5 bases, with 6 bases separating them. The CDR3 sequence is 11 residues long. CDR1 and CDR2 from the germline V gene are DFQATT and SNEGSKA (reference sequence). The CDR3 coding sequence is TGCAGTGCTAGGCTTCGAGATACGCAGTATTTT. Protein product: CSARLRDTQYF.

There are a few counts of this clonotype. The CDR3 protein is CAISGRARVLMNTEAFF. DNA for the CDR3: TGTGCCATCAGTGGAAGAGCCAGGGTCCTTATGAACACTGAAGCTTTCTTT. V is TRBV10-3 and J is TRBJ1-1, with TRBD1 as a possible D gene (5 bases). Per germline, CDR1 ENHRY and CDR2 SYGVKD. This CDR3 region has 17 residues. Trimming pared 4 bases from V and 0 bases from J, leaving 18 bases between.

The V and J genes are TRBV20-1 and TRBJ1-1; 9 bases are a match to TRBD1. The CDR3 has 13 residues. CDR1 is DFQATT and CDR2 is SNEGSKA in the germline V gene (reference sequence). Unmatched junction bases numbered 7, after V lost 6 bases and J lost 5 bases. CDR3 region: CSALRDRATEAFF. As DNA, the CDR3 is TGCAGTGCCCTACGGGACAGGGCTACTGAAGCTTTCTTT.

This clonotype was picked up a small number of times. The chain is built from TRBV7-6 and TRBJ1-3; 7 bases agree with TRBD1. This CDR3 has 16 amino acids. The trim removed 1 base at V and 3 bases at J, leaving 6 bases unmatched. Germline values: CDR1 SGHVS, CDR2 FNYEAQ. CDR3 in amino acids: CASSLEARGIGNTIYF. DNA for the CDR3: TGTGCCAGCAGCTTAGAAGCCAGGGGGATTGGAAACACCATATATTTT.

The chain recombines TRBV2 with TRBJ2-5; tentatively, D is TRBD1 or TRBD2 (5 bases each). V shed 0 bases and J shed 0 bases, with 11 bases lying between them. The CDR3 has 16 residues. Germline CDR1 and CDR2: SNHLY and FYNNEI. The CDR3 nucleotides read TGTGCCAGCAGTGAAGCACGAGGGGCGAACCAAGAGACCCAGTACTTC. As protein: CASSEARGANQETQYF.

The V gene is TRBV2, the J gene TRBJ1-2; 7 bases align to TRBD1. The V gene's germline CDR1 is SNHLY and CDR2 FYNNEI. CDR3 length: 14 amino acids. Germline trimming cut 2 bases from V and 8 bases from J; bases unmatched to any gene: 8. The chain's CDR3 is CASSERAGTAGYTF. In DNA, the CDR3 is TGTGCCAGCAGTGAACGCGCCGGGACAGCAGGCTACACCTTC.

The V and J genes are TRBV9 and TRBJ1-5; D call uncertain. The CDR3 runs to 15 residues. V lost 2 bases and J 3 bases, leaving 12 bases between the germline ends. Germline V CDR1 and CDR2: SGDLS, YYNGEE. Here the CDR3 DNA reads TGTGCCAGCAGCGTGCGGGGAGATAACAATCAGCCCCAGCATTTT. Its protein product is CASSVRGDNNQPQHF.

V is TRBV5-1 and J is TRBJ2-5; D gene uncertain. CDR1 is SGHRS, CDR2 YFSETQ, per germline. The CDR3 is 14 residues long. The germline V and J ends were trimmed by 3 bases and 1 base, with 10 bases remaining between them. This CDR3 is CASSSHLSQETQYF. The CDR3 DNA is TGCGCCAGCAGCTCCCACCTCAGCCAAGAGACCCAGTACTTC.

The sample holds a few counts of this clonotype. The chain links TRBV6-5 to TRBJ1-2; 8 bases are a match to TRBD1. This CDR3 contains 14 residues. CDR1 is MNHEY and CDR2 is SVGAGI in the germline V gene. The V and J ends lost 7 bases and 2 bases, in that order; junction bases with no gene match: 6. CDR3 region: CASTSWTGNYGYTF. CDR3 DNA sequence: TGTGCCAGCACTAGCTGGACAGGGAACTATGGCTACACCTTC.

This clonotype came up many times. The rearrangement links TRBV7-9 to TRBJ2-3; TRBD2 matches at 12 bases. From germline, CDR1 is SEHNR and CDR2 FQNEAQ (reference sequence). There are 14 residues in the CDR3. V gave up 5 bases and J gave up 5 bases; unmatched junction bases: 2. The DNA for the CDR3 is TGTGCCAGCAGCCTGGGACTAGCGGGAGATACGCAGTATTTT. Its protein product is CASSLGLAGDTQYF.

The chain's CDR3 is CASSYGLKTYGYTF. Here the CDR3 DNA reads TGTGCCAGCAGTTACGGGTTGAAGACCTATGGCTACACCTTC. V usage is TRBV6-5 and J usage is TRBJ1-2; D not resolved. Germline CDR1 reads MNHEY; CDR2 reads SVGAGI. With 2 bases removed from V and 4 bases from J, the gap between germline ends came to 11 bases. The CDR3 has 14 amino acids.

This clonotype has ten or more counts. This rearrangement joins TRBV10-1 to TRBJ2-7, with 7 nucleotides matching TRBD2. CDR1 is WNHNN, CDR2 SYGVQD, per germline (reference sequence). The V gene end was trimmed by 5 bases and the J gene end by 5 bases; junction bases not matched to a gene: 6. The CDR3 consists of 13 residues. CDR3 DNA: TGCGCCAGCAGTCTAGCGGTGGGCCACGAGCAGTACTTC. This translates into CASSLAVGHEQYF.

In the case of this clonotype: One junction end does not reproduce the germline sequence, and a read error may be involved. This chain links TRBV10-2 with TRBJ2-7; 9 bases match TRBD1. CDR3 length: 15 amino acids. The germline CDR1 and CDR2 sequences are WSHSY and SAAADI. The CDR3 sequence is CASSYADRGTYEQYF. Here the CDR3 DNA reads TGTGCCAGCAGTTACGCGGACAGGGGTACCTACGAGCAGTACTTC.

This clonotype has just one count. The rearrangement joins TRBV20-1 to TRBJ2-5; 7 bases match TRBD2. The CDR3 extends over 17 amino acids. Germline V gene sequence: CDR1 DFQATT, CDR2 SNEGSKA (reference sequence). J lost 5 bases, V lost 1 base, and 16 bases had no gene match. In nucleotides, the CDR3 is TGCAGTGCTAGAGGGGGCGGGGGAAGGATGGCACGGGAGACCCAGTACTTC. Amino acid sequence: CSARGGGGRMARETQYF.

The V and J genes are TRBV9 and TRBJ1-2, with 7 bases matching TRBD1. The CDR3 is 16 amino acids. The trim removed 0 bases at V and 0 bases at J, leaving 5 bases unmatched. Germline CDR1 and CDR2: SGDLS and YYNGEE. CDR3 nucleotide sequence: TGTGCCAGCAGCGTAGAGGACAGGACAACTAACTATGGCTACACCTTC. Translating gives CASSVEDRTTNYGYTF. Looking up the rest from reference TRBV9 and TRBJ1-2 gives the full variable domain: DSGVTQTPKHLITATGQRVTLRCSPRSGDLSVYWYQQSLDQGLQFLIQYYNGEERAKGNILERFSAQQFPDLHSELNLSSLELGDSALYFCASSVEDRTTNYGYTFGSGTRLTVV.

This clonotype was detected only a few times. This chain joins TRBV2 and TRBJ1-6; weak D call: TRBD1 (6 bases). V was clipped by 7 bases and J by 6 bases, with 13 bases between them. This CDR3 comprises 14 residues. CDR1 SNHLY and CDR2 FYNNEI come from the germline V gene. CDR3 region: CASKEDSLNSPLHF. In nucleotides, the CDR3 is TGTGCCAGCAAAGAGGACAGCCTTAATTCACCCCTCCACTTT.

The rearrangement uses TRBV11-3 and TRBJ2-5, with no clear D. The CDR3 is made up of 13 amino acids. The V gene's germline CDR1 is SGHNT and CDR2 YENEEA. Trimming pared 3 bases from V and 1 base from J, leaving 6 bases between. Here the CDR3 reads CASSFHTQETQYF. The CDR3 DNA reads TGTGCCAGCAGCTTCCACACCCAAGAGACCCAGTACTTC.

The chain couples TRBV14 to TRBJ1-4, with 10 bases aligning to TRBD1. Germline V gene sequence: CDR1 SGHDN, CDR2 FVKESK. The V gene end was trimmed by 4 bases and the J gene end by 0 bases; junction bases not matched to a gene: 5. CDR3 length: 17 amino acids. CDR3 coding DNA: TGTGCCAGCAGCCCCGGGACAGGGGCTGCAACTAATGAAAAACTGTTTTTT. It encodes CASSPGTGAATNEKLFF.

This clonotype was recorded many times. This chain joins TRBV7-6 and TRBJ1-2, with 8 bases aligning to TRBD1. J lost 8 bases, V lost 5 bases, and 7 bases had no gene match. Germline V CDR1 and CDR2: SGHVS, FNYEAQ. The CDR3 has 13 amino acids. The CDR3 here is CASSPTGGGGYTF. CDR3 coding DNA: TGTGCCAGCAGCCCCACAGGGGGTGGGGGCTACACCTTC.

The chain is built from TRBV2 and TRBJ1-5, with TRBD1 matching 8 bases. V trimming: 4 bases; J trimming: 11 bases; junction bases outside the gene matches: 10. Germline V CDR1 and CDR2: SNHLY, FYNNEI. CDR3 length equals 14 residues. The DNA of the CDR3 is TGTGCCAGCAGTGTACAGGGGGATGTGGGGACCCAGCATTTT. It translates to CASSVQGDVGTQHF. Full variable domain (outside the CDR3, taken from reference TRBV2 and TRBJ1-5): EPEVTQTPSHQVTQMGQEVILRCVPISNHLYFYWYRQILGQKVEFLVSFYNNEISEKSEIFDDQFSVERPDGSNFTLKIRSTKLEDSAMYFCASSVQGDVGTQHFGDGTRLSIL.

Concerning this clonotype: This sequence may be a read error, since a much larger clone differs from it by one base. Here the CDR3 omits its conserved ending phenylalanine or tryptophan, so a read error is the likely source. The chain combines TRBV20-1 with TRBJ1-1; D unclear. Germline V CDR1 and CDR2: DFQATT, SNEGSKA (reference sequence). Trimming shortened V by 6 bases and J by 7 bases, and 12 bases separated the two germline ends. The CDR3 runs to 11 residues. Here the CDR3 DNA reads TGCAGTGCGGACCAATCGGGTGAAGCTTTCCTT. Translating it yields CSADQSGEAFL.